This record covers a single T cell receptor (beta chain). In the same sample, other DNA sequences code for this CDR3. The data derive from a study of blood T cell repertoires in COVID-19. Produced via immunoSEQ multiplex PCR; TCRdb's table is partial and in-frame only. The sample consists of about 74,000 clones, 70% to 80% of them appearing once. Sequencing was done on a sample of peripheral blood. The clonotype was recovered from a human donor in a cohort sampled during active COVID-19.

The CDR3 here is CASSLDRVGAKNIQYF. The CDR3, as DNA: TGTGCCAGCAGCTTGGACAGGGTTGGGGCCAAAAACATTCAGTACTTC. The chain joins TRBV5-4 to TRBJ2-4, with a possible D match to TRBD1 (6 bases). The germline V gene has CDR1 SGHNT and CDR2 YYREEE (reference sequence). Deletions cut 0 bases from V and 1 base from J, with 11 bases between. There are 16 residues in the CDR3.